The 5 T cell receptor beta chains in this list originate from one sample, sequenced in a study of T cells in Graves' hyperthyroidism and ophthalmopathy. RNA transcripts gave rise to amplified TCR beta CDR3 regions. HTBI primers were used for first-round RT-PCR of the TCR CDR3. One entry per CDR3 protein, called by TCRdb with MiXCR from the multiplex PCR reads. The table has roughly 570,000 distinct CDR3 sequences, 40% to 55% seen once; the top ten hold about 8.3%. Sequenced sample: peripheral blood or thyroid tissue (not recorded which). The receptors stem from a woman under 30 with Graves' hyperthyroidism.

The rearrangement joins TRBV20-1 to TRBJ2-7, with TRBD1 as a possible D gene (6 bases). Germline-derived CDR1 and CDR2 are DFQATT and SNEGSKA (reference sequence). CDR3 size: 15 residues. V was cut by 3 bases and J by 7 bases, with 22 bases left in between. Written as DNA, the CDR3 is TGCAGTGCTAGTCGTTTCCAGGGGTGGAGCAATGAGCAGTACTTC. Its translation: CSASRFQGWSNEQYF.

The rearrangement joins TRBV7-9 to TRBJ2-7; 16 bases fit TRBD2. The tail of the sequence fits TRBJ2-1 better, so the J call may be wrong. CDR1 and CDR2 (germline): SEHNR, FQNEAQ (reference sequence). The CDR3 has 16 amino acids. CDR3 residues: CASSVEGTSGRDEQFF. The CDR3 coding sequence is TGTGCCAGCAGCGTAGAAGGGACTAGCGGGAGGGATGAGCAGTTCTTC.

This clonotype occurred many times. V usage is TRBV4-1 and J usage is TRBJ2-7; a possible D gene is TRBD1 (6 bases). The CDR3 is 15 residues long. Trimming removed 0 bases from V and 1 base from J, with 10 bases in between. The V gene's germline CDR1 is MGHRA and CDR2 YSYEKL. The CDR3 DNA sequence: TGCGCCAGCAGCCAAGACGGTCAGGGGTCCTACGAGCAGTACTTC. It encodes CASSQDGQGSYEQYF.

V gene TRBV2 combines with J gene TRBJ1-2, with 7 bases lining up with TRBD1. The germline CDR1 and CDR2 sequences are SNHLY and FYNNEI. CDR3 length: 10 amino acids. CDR3 protein: CAREGGGYTF. The CDR3 nucleotides are TGTGCTAGAGAAGGGGGCGGCTACACCTTC.

The chain uses TRBV7-9 and TRBJ1-1, with TRBD1 matching 7 bases. Germline V gives CDR1 SEHNR, CDR2 FQNEAQ (reference sequence). The V and J ends lost 7 bases and 2 bases, in that order; junction bases with no gene match: 10. The CDR3 covers 15 residues. Here the CDR3 DNA reads TGTGCCAGCACCCCAGGGGGACAGATTAACACTGAAGCTTTCTTT. Its protein product is CASTPGGQINTEAFF.